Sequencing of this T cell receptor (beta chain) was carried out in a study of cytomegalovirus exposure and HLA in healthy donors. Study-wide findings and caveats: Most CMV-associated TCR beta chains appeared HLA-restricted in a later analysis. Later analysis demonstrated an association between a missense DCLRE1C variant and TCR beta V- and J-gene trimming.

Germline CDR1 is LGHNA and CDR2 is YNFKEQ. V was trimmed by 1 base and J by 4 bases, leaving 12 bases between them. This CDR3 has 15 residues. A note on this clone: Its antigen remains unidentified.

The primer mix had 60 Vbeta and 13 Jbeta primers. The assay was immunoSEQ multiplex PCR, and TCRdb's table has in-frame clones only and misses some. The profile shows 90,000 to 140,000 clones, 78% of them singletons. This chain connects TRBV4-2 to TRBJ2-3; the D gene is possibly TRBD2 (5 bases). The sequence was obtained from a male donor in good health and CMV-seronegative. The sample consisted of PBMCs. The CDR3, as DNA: TGTGCCAGCAGCCAAGCCACCGAGGGCCCAGATACGCAGTATTTT. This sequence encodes CASSQATEGPDTQYF.